Listed here is a single T cell receptor beta chain. Reverse transcription used roughly 0.45 to 1 ug RNA and random hexamers. Multiplex PCR with immunoSEQ amplified the TCR beta CDR3 across 54 Vbeta and 13 Jbeta. Each CDR3 protein gets one entry after TCRdb re-called the immunoSEQ multiplex PCR reads with MiXCR. The sample has around 120,000 distinct CDR3 sequences; around 94% are singletons. Sequencing of TCR beta covered CD8+ and CD4+ T cells obtained from blood. Treatment-naive patients with stable or active relapsing-remitting disease served as multiple sclerosis controls. In contrast to the negatively isolated CD8+ and CD4+ T cells, TEMRA cells were FACS-enriched. This record belongs to a study of CD8 T cells in Susac syndrome. V dropped 5 bases and J dropped 2; count of bases not matched to a gene: 7. There are 15 residues in the CDR3. Germline-derived CDR1 and CDR2 are DFQATT and SNEGSKA (reference sequence).

The sequenced sample consisted of CD4+ T cells from PBMCs. This clonotype was obtained from a human donor with multiple sclerosis. The chain has TRBV20-1 and TRBJ2-1; 9 nucleotides agree with TRBD2. The CDR3 nucleotides read TGCAGTGCTTCCCGAGCGGGGGGTACCTACAATGAGCAGTTCTTC. Translated: CSASRAGGTYNEQFF.